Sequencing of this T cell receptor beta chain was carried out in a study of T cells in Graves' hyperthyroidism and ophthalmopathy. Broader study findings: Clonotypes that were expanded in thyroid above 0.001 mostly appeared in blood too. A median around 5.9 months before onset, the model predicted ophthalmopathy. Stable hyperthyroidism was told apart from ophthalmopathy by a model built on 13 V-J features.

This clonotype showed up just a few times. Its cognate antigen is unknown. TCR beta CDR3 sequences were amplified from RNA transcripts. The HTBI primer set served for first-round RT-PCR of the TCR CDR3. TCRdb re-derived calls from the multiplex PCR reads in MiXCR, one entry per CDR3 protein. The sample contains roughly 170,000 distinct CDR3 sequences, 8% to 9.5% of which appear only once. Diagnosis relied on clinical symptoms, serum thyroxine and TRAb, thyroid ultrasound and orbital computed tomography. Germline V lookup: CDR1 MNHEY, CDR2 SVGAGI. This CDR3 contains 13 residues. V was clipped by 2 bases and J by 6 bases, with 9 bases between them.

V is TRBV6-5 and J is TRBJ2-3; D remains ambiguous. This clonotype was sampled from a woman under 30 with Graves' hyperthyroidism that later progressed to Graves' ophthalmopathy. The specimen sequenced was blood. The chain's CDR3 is CASSYPGSDTQYF. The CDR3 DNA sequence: TGTGCCAGCAGTTACCCTGGCTCGGATACGCAGTATTTT.